This TCR beta chain was identified in a study of blood T cell repertoires in COVID-19. The ends were cut back, 3 bases at V and 0 bases at J, with 7 bases in the middle. CDR3 size: 14 residues. CDR1 and CDR2 (germline): ENHRY, SYGVKD. Those who participated ranged in age from roughly 18 to 89 years and resided in 24 US areas. The protocol was immunoSEQ multiplex PCR, while the TCRdb copy is restricted to in-frame clones and leaves out a portion. The sample lists fewer than 400,000 clones; 92% were seen once. Input material: PBMCs or T cells enriched from blood (not recorded which). The V call is TRBV10-3, the J call TRBJ2-3; D remains ambiguous. The source of this sequence is a woman under 40 who had recovered from COVID-19. This chain's CDR3 is CAISEHQSTDTQYF. CDR3 bases: TGTGCCATCAGTGAACATCAGAGCACAGATACGCAGTATTTT.